Sequencing of this T cell receptor beta chain was carried out in a study of identifying expanded T cells in peripheral blood. Study-wide findings and caveats: Differentially abundant clones: about 1.1 between replicates, around 16 at two to three weeks, around 20 at four. Variance in clone template counts between roughly two-week samples significantly increased with total template count across all healthy donors.

J gave up 8 bases and V 0 bases, and 12 bases lay outside the gene matches. Germline CDR1 reads SGDLS; CDR2 reads YYNGEE. The CDR3 spans 16 residues. As for this clone: Its specificity is not known.

Assay: immunoSEQ multiplex PCR; the TCRdb copy retains only in-frame clones and omits some. This table holds around 78,000 clones, 84% found once. During the collection period, no donor immune events like infections were recorded. V usage is TRBV9 and J usage is TRBJ1-2; 8 bases align to TRBD1. This TCR was recovered from a person between 18 and 70 years old in good health. Material for sequencing was blood. CDR3 residues: CASSVGQGAHGFGYTF. The CDR3 region has the DNA TGTGCCAGCAGCGTAGGCCAGGGGGCCCATGGGTTCGGCTACACCTTC.